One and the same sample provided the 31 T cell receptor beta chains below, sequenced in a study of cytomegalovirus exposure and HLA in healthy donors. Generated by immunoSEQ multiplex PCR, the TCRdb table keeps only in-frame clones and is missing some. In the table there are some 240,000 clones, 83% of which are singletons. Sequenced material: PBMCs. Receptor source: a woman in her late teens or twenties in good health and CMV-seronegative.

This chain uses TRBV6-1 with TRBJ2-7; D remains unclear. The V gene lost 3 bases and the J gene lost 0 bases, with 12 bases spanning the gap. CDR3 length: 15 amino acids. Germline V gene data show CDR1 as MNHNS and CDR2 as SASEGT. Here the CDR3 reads CASSDHRTGSYEQYF. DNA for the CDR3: TGTGCCAGCAGTGACCACCGGACGGGCTCCTACGAGCAGTACTTC.

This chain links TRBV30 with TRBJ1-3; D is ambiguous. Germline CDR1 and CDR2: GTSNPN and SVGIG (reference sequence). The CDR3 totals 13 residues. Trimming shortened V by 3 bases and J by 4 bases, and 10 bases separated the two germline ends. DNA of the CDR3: TGTGCCTGGAGGGGGAACTTGGGAAACACCATATATTTT. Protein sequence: CAWRGNLGNTIYF. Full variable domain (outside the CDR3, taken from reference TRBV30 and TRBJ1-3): SQTIHQWPATLVQPVGSPLSLECTVEGTSNPNLYWYRQAAGRGLQLLFYSVGIGQISSEVPQNLSASRPQDRQFILSSKKLLLSDSGFYLCAWRGNLGNTIYFGEGSWLTVV.

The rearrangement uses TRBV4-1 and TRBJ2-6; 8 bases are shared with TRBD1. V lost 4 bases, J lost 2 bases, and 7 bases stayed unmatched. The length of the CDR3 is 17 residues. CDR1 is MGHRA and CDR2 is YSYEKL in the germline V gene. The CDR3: CASSLEMTGAGANVLTF. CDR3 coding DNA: TGCGCCAGCAGCCTTGAGATGACAGGGGCTGGGGCCAACGTCCTGACTTTC.

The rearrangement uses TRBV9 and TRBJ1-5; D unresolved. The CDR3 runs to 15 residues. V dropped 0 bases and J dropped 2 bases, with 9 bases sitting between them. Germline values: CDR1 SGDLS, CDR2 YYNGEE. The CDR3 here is CASSVEGNRNQPQHF. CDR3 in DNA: TGTGCCAGCAGCGTAGAAGGGAATCGCAATCAGCCCCAGCATTTT.

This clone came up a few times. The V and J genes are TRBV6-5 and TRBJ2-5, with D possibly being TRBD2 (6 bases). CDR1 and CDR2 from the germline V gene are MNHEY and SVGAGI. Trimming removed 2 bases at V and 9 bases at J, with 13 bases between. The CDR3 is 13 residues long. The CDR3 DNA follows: TGTGCCAGCAGTTACGCAGGGTGGGAGGCCCAGTACTTC. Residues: CASSYAGWEAQYF.

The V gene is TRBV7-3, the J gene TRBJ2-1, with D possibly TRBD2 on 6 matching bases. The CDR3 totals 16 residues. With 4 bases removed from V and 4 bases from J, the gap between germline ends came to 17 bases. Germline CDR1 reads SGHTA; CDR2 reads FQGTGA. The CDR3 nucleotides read TGTGCCAGCAGCTCGGTCTTACTAGCCCGATACAATGAGCAGTTCTTC. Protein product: CASSSVLLARYNEQFF.

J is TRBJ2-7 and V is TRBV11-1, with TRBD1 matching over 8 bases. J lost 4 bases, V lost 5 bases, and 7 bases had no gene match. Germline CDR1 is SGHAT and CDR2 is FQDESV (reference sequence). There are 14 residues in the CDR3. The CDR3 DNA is TGTGCCAGCAGCAGCAGGGGGCTGGTATACGAGCAGTACTTC. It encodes CASSSRGLVYEQYF.

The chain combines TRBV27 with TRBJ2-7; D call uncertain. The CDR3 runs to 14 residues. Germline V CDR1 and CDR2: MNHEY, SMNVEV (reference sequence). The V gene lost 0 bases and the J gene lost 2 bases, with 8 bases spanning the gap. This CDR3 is CASSLSRTTYEQYF. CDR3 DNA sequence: TGTGCCAGCAGTTTATCCAGGACCACCTACGAGCAGTACTTC.

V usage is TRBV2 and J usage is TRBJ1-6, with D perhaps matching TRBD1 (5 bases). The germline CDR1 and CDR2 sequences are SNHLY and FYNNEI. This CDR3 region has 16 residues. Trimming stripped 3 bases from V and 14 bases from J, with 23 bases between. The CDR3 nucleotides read TGTGCCAGCAGTGATAGGGGCTTGGGGACGGCTGGAACCCTCCACTTT. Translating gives CASSDRGLGTAGTLHF.

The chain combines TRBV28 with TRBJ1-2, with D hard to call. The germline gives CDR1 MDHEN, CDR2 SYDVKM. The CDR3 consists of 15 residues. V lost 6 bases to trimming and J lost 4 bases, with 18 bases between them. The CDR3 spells CASSNNGRSAYGYTF. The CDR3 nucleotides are TGTGCCAGCAGCAACAACGGCAGGTCCGCCTATGGCTACACCTTC.

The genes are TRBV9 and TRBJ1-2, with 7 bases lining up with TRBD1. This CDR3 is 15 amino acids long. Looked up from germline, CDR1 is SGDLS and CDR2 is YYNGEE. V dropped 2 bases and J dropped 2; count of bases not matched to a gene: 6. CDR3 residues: CASSVGDRLNYGYTF. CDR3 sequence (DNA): TGTGCCAGCAGCGTGGGGGACAGACTAAACTATGGCTACACCTTC.

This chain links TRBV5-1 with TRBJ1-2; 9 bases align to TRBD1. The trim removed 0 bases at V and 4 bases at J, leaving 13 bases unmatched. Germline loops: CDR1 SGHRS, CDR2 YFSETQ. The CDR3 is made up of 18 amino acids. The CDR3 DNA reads TGCGCCAGCAGCTTGGATGGGACAGGGAGGGGATTGAGCTATGGCTACACCTTC. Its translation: CASSLDGTGRGLSYGYTF.

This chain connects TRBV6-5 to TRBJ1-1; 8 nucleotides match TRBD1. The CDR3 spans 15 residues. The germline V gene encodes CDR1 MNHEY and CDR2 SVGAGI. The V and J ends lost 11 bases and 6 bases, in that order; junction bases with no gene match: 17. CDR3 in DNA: TGTGCCTCAGTCCCGGGACAGGCACGTGGCCCTGAAGCTTTCTTT. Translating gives CASVPGQARGPEAFF.

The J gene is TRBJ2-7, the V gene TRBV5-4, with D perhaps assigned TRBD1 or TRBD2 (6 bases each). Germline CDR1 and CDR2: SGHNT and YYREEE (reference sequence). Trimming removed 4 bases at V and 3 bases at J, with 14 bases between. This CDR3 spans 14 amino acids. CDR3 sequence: CASSARDKNYEQYF. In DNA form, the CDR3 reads TGTGCCAGCAGCGCGCGGGACAAGAACTACGAGCAGTACTTC.

DNA for the CDR3: TGTGCCAGCAGCGAACCCGGGACAGGAAGATCAGAGCCCCAGCATTTT. It specifies CASSEPGTGRSEPQHF. The chain combines TRBV7-8 with TRBJ1-5, with 8 positions matching TRBD1. V gave up 5 bases and J gave up 8 bases; unmatched junction bases: 14. CDR3 size: 16 residues. From germline, CDR1 is SGHVS and CDR2 FQNEAQ.

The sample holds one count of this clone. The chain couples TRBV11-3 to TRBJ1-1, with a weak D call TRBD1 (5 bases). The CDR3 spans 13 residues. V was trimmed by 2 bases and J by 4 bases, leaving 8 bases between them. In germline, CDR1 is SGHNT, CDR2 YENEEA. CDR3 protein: CASSLTRGTEAFF. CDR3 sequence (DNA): TGTGCCAGCAGCTTAACAAGGGGCACTGAAGCTTTCTTT.

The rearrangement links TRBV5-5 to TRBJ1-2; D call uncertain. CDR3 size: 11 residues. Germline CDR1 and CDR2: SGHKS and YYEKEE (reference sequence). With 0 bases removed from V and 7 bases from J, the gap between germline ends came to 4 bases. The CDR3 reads CASSLGPGYTF. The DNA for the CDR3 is TGTGCCAGCAGCTTGGGGCCTGGCTACACCTTC.

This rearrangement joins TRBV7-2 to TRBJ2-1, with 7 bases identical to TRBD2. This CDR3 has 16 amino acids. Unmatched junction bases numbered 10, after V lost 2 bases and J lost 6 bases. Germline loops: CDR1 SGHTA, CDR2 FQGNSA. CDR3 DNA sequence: TGTGCCAGCAGCTTATGGGGTAGCGGGCCCTCCAATGAGCAGTTCTTC. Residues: CASSLWGSGPSNEQFF.

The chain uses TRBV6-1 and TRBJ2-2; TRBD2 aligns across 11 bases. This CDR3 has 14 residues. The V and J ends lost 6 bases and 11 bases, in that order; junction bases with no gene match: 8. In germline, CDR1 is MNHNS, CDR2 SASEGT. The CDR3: CASRPTSGRRELFF. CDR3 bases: TGTGCCAGCAGACCAACTAGCGGGAGAAGAGAGCTGTTTTTT.

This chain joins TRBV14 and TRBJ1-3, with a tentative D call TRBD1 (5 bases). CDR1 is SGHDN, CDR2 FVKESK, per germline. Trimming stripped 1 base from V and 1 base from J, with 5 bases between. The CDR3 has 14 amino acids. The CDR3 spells CASSQAGSGNTIYF. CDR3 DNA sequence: TGTGCCAGCAGCCAAGCAGGGTCTGGAAACACCATATATTTT.

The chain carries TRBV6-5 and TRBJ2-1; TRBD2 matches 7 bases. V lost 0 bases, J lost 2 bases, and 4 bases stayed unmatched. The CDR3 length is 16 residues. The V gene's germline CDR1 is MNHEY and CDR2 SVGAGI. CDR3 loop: CASSYSTAGTYNEQFF. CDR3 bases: TGTGCCAGCAGTTACTCGACAGCGGGGACCTACAATGAGCAGTTCTTC.

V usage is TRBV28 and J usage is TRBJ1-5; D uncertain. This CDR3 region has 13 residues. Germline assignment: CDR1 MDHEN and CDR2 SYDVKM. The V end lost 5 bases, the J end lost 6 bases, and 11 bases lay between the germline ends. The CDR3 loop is CASSNSGGQPQHF. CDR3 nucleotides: TGTGCCAGCAGTAACTCGGGCGGTCAGCCCCAGCATTTT.

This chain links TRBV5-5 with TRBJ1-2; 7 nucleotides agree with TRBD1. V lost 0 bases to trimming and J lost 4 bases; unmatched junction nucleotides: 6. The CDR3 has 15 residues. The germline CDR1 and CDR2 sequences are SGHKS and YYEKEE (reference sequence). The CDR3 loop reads CASSLVSQGIYGYTF. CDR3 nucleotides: TGTGCCAGCAGCTTGGTTTCACAGGGGATCTATGGCTACACCTTC.

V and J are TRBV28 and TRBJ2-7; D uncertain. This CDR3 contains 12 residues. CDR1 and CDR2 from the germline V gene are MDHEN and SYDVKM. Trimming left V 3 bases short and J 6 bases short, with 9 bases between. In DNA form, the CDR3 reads TGTGCCAGCAGTTTGCTAGTCGGCGAGCAGTACTTC. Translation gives CASSLLVGEQYF. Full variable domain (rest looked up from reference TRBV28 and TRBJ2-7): DVKVTQSSRYLVKRTGEKVFLECVQDMDHENMFWYRQDPGLGLRLIYFSYDVKMKEKGDIPEGYSVSREKKERFSLILESASTNQTSMYLCASSLLVGEQYFGPGTRLTVT.

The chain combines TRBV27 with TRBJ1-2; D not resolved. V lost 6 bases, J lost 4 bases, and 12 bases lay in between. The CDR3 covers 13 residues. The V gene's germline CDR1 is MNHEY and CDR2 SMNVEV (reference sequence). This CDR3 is CASSIQPSYGYTF. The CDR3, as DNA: TGTGCCAGCAGCATACAGCCCAGCTATGGCTACACCTTC.

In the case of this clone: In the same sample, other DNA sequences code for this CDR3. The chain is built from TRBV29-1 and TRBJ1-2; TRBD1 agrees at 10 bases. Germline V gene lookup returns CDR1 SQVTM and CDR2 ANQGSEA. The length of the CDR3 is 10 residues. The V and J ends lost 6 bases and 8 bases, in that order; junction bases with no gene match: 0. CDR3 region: CSVGQGGYTF. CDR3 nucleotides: TGCAGCGTGGGACAGGGGGGCTACACCTTC.

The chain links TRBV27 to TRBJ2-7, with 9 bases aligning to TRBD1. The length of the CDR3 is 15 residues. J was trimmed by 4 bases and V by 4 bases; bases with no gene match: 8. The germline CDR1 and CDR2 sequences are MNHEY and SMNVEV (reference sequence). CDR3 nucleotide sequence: TGTGCCAGCAGTTCACCCGACAGGGGGAATTACGAGCAGTACTTC. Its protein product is CASSSPDRGNYEQYF.

The CDR3 coding sequence is TGTGCCAGCAGCGCGACTAGCAGGGATACGCAGTATTTT. Translating gives CASSATSRDTQYF. J is TRBJ2-3 and V is TRBV7-3; 7 nucleotides line up with TRBD2. The CDR3 has 13 amino acids. Germline V gene data show CDR1 as SGHTA and CDR2 as FQGTGA. Trimming took 5 bases from V and 6 from J; bases not matched to a gene: 5.

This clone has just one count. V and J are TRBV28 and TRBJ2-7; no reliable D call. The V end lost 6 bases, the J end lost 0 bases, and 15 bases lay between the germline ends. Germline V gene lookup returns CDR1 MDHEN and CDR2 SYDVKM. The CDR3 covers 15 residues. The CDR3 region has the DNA TGTGCCAGCAGCCCTCCGGGCATCAGCTCCTACGAGCAGTACTTC. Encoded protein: CASSPPGISSYEQYF. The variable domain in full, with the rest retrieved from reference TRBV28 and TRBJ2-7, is DVKVTQSSRYLVKRTGEKVFLECVQDMDHENMFWYRQDPGLGLRLIYFSYDVKMKEKGDIPEGYSVSREKKERFSLILESASTNQTSMYLCASSPPGISSYEQYFGPGTRLTVT.

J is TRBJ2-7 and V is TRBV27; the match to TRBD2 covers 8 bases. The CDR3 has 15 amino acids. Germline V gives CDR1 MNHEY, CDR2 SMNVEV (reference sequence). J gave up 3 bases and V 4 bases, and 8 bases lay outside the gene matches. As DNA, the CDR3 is TGTGCCAGCAGTTCCCCCCGGGAGGGCGACTACGAGCAGTACTTC. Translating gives CASSSPREGDYEQYF.

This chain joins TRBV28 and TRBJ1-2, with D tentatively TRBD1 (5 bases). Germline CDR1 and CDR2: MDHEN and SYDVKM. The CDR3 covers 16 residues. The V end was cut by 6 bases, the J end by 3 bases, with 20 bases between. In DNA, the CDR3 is TGTGCCAGCAGGAACCCGAAAAGGGGTCGAGACTATGGCTACACCTTC. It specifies CASRNPKRGRDYGYTF.